This T cell receptor (beta chain) was recovered during a study of response to subunit inactivated influenza vaccine. The ends lost 7 bases at V and 7 bases at J; junction bases unmatched: 11. Germline V CDR1 and CDR2: SGHRS, YFSETQ. This CDR3 region has 15 residues. TCRdb independently ran MiXCR on the RT-PCR reads; one entry per CDR3 protein. The sample gives a few hundred thousand distinct CDR3 sequences, approximately 15% of which show up once; 11% is in the top ten. Regarding the study as a whole: Seasonal influenza vaccination, on each occasion, was suggested by the authors to recruit few new T cells.

Turning to this clonotype: Its specificity is unknown.

The rearrangement uses TRBV5-1 and TRBJ2-1; 10 positions agree with TRBD2. The clonotype was recovered from a man aged 50 to 60 who received an inactivated influenza vaccine. This specimen was PBMCs from blood, taken roughly 12 days after vaccination. The CDR3 nucleotides read TGCGCCAGCGAGGGTAGCGGGGGGTCACATAATGAGCAGTTCTTC. Residues: CASEGSGGSHNEQFF.